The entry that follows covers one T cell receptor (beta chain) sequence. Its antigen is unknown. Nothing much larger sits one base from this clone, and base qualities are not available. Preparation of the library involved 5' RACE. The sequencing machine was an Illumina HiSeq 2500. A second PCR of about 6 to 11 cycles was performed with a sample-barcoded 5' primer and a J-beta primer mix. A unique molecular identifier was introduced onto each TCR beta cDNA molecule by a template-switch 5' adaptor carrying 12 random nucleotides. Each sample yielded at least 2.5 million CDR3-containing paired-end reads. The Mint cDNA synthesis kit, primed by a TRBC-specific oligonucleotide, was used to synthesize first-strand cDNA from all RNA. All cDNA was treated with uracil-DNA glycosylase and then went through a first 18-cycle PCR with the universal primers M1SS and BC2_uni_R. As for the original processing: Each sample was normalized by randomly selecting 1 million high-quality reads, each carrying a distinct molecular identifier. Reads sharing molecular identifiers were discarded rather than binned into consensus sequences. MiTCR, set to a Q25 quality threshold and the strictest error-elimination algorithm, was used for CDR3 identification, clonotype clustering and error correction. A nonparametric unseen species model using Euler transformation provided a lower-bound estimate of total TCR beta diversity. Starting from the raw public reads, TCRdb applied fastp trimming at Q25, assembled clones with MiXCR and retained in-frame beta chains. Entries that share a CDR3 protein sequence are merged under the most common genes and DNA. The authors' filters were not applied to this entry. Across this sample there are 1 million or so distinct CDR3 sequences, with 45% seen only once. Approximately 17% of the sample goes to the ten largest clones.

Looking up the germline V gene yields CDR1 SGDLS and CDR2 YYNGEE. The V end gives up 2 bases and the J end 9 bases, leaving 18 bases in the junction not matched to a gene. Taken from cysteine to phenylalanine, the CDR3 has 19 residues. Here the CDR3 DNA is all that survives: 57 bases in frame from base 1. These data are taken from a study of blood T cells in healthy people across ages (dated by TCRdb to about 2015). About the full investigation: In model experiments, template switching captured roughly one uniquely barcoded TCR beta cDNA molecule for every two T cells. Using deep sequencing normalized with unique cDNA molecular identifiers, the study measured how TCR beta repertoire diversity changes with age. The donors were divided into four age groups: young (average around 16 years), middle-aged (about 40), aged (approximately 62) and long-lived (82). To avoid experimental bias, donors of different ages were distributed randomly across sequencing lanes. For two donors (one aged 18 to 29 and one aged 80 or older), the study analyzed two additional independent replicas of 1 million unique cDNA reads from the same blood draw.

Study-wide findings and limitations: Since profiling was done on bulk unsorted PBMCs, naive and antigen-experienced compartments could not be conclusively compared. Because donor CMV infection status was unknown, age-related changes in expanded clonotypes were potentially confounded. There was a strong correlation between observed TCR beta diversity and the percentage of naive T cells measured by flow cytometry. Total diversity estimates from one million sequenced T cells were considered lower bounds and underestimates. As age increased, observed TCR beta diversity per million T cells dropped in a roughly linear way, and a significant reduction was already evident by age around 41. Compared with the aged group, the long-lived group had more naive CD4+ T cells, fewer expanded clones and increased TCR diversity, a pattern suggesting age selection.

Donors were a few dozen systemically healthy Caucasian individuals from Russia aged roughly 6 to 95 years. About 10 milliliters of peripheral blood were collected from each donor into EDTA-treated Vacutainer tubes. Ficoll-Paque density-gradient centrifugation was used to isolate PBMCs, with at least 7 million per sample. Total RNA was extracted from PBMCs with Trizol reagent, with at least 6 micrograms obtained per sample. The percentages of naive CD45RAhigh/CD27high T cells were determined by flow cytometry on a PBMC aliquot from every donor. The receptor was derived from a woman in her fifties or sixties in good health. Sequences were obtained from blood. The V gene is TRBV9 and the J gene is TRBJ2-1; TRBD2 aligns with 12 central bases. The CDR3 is CASSVRPLPSSGRASEQFF. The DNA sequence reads TGTGCCAGCAGCGTTCGCCCCCTTCCTTCTAGCGGGAGGGCCAGTGAGCAGTTCTTC.